This T cell receptor beta chain is drawn from a study of shared clonotypes between healthy human individuals. Study-wide points: Sharing of clonotypes among donors was expected to vary with sequencing depth. Four donors had about 5% of their naive CD4 clonotypes in common.

The investigators split CD4+ cells into a CD45RA+ naive subset and a CD45RA-negative memory subset. V shed 10 bases and J 0 bases; nucleotides not matched to a gene: 5. The CDR3 runs to 13 residues. Germline lookup yields CDR1 LNHDA and CDR2 SQIVND (reference sequence). Produced via immunoSEQ multiplex PCR; TCRdb's table is partial and in-frame only. This sample has more than 2 million clones, with 85% to 95% found just once. This clone was counted once. Its antigen is not known. The origin of this receptor is a man between 18 and 29 years old in good health. The chain employs TRBV19 and TRBJ1-2, with 7 bases lining up with TRBD1. Sequenced: naive CD4+ T cells sorted from blood. Subset here: CD45RA+ positively selected. This chain's CDR3 is CATRDRTNYGYTF. For the CDR3, the DNA is TGTGCCACCAGGGACAGAACTAACTATGGCTACACCTTC. The variable domain in full, completed from reference TRBV19 and TRBJ1-2, reads DGGITQSPKYLFRKEGQNVTLSCEQNLNHDAMYWYRQDPGQGLRLIYYSQIVNDFQKGDIAEGYSVSREKKESFPLTVTSAQKNPTAFYLCATRDRTNYGYTFGSGTRLTVV.